This is a list of T cell receptor beta chains from one sample in a study of memory CD4+ T cells and cytomegalovirus serostatus. The repertoire was sequenced with immunoSEQ multiplex PCR; TCRdb's copy has only in-frame clones and lacks some. Among about 67,000 clones listed, 75% to 80% were seen once. Sequenced: memory CD4+ T cells from blood. The receptors here all came from an adult in good health and CMV-seropositive. The CDR3 runs from the conserved cysteine through the conserved F or W. Fields, in order: J gene, V gene, CDR3 length, CDR3 protein.

TRBJ2-7,TRBV6-1,16,CASSDAGTGGNYEQYF
TRBJ2-1,TRBV7-3,13,CASSSLEGGEQFF
TRBJ1-1,TRBV15,13,CATSRDPSTEAFF
TRBJ1-3,TRBV6-5,12,CASIGTGNTIYF
TRBJ2-1,TRBV28,15,CASSPRLAVDNEQFF
TRBJ2-1,TRBV7-9,17,CASRGTLASGRAEEQFF
TRBJ2-1,TRBV5-6,16,CASSLGTSMWFGEQFF
TRBJ1-6,TRBV30,13,CAWSLVAGSPLHF
TRBJ2-7,TRBV28,14,CATQDRRIPHEQYF
TRBJ1-3,TRBV10-3,13,CATSPGLGNTIYF
TRBJ2-2,TRBV2,13,CASSALNTGELFF
TRBJ1-5,TRBV7-9,15,CASSPPGGGAQPQHF
TRBJ2-3,TRBV27,14,CASSSGQSTDTQYF
TRBJ2-5,TRBV2,13,CASNPGQAETQYF
TRBJ2-5,TRBV2,15,CASSLGGGGWETQYF
TRBJ2-3,TRBV7-2,15,CASSFRAGDTDTQYF
TRBJ1-2,TRBV7-2,18,CASSLVGRQGIGGYGYTF
TRBJ1-6,TRBV10-2,15,CASRGDHTGNSPLHF
TRBJ1-4,TRBV7-8,13,CASSSGDDEKLFF
TRBJ1-4,TRBV5-4,14,CASSLRGGPEKLFF
TRBJ1-6,TRBV18,14,CASSPQGFNSPLHF
TRBJ2-1,TRBV7-2,14,CASSLGSSYNEQFF